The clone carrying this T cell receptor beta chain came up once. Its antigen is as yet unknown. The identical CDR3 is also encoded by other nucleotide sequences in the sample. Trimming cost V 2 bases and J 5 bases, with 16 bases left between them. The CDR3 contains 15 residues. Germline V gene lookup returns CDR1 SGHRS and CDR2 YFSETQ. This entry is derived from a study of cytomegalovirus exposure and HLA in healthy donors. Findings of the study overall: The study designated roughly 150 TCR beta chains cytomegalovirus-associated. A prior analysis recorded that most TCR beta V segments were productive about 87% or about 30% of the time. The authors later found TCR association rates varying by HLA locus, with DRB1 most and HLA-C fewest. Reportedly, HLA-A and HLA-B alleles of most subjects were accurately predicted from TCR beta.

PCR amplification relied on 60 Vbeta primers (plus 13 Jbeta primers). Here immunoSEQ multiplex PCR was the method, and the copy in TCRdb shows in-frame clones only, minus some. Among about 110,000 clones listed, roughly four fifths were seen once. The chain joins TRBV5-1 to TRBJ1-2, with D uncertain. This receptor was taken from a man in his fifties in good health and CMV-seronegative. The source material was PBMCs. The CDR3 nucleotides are TGCGCCAGCAGCTTAGGGCAATCGAGGGCTTATGGCTACACCTTC. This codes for CASSLGQSRAYGYTF.